This TCR beta chain was recovered during a study of control samples from healthy donors and cancer patients (dated by TCRdb to the early 2020s). Trimming costs V 3 bases and J 4 bases, and their ends lie 6 bases apart. CDR1 is given as LNHDA and CDR2 as SQIVND, both from the germline V gene (reference sequence). Inclusive of the bounding cysteine and phenylalanine, the CDR3 is 13 residues long. CDR3 DNA only is kept here, 39 bases in frame from base 1. Concerning this clone: The antigen it recognizes is unknown. No per-base quality is available; no much larger clone lies one base away.

The method behind the library was the immunoSEQ multiplex PCR assay. TCRdb provides this immuneACCESS table in a form limited to in-frame rearrangements. Some clones are lacking; in checked studies, under half of them reflect an unresolved V gene, and why the rest are absent is not known. This sample comprises about 130,000 clones, roughly 92% of them detected only once. Less than 0.65% of the sample is in the top ten clones. The chain is encoded by TRBV19 joined to TRBJ2-2; the D gene lacks a confident call. Sequencing was performed on PBMCs. The clonotype was recovered from a man older than 75 with head and neck cancer. The CDR3 region has the sequence CASSMTGTGELFF. The DNA reads as follows: TGTGCCAGTAGTATGACTGGCACCGGGGAGCTGTTTTTT.